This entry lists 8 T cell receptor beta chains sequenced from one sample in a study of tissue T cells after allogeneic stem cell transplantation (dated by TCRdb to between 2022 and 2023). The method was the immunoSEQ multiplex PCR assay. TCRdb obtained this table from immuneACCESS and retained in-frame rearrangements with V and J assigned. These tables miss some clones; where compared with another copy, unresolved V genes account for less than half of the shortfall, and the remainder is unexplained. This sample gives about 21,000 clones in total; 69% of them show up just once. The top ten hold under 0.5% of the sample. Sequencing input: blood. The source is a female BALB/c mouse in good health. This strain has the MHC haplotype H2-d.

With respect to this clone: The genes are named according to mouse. The CDR3 loop reads CASSIPGTPNTEVFF. The CDR3 bases that were read are TGTGCCAGCAGTATCCCTGGGACACCAAACACAGAAGTCTTC. This chain links TRBV19 with TRBJ1-1; possibly TRBD1 for D (6 bases). The missing CDR3 end, 1 residue past where the read stops, is filled in from the germline J gene. CDR1 and CDR2 from the germline V gene are FNHDT and SITEND (reference sequence). The CDR3 sequence is 15 residues long. Trimming stripped 2 bases from V and 0 bases from J, with 11 bases between.

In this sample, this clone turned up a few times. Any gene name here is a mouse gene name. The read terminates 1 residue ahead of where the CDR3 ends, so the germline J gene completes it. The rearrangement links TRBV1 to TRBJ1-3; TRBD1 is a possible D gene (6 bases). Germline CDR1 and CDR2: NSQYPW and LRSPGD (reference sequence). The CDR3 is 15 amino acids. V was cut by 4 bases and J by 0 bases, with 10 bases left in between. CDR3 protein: CTCSDRDNSGNTLYF. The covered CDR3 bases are TGCACCTGCAGTGACCGGGACAATTCTGGAAATACGCTCTAT. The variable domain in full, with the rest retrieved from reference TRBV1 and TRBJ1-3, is VTLLEQNPRWRLVPRGQAVNLRCILKNSQYPWMSWYQQDLQKQLQWLFTLRSPGDKEVKSLPGADYLATRVTDTELRLQVANMSQGRTLYCTCSDRDNSGNTLYFGEGSRLIVV.

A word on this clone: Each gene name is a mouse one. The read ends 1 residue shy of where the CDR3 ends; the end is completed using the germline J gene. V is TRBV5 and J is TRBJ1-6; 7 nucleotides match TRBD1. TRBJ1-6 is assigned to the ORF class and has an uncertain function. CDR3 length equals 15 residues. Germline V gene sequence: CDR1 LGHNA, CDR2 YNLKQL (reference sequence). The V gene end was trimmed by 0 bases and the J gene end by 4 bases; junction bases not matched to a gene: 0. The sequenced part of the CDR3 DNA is TGTGCCAGCAGCCAAGAACAGGGGTATAATTCGCCCCTCTAC. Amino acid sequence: CASSQEQGYNSPLY. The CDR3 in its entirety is CASSQEQGYNSPLYF.

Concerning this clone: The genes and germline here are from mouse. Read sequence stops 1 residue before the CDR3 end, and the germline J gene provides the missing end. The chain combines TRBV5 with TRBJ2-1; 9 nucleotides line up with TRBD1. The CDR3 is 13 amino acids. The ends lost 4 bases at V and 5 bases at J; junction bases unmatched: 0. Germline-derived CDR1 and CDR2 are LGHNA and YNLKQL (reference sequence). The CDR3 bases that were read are TGTGCCAGCAGCCGGGACAGGGATGCTGAGCAGTTC. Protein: CASSRDRDAEQF. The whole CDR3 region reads CASSRDRDAEQFF.

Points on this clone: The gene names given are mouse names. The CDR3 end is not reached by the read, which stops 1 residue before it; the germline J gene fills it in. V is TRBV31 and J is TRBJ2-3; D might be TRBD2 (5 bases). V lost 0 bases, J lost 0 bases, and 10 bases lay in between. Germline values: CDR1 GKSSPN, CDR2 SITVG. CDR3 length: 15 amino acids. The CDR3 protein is CAWSLWASSAETLYF. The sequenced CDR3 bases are TGTGCCTGGAGTCTCTGGGCGTCTAGTGCAGAAACGCTGTAT.

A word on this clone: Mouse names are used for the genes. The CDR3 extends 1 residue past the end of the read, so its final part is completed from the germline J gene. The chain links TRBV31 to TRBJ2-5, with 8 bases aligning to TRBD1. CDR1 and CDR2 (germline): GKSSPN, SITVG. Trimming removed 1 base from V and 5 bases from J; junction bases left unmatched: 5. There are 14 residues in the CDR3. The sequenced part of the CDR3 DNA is TGTGCCTGGAGTCCAGGACAGGGCCCAGACACCCAGTAC. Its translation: CAWSPGQGPDTQY. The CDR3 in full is CAWSPGQGPDTQYF. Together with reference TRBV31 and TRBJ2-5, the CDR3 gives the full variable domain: AQTIHQWPVAEIKAVGSPLSLGCTIKGKSSPNLYWYWQATGGTLQQLFYSITVGQVESVVQLNLSASRPKDDQFILSTEKLLLSHSGFYLCAWSPGQGPDTQYFGPGTRLLVL.

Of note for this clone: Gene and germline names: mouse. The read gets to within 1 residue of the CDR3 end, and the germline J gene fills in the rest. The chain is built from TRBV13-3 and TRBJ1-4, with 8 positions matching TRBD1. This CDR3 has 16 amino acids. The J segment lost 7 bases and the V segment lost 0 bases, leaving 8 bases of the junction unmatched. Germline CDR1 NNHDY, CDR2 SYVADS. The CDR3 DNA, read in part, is TGTGCCAGCAGTGATGCCGGACAGGGAGCTGGCGAAAGATTATTT. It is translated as CASSDAGQGAGERLF. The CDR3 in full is CASSDAGQGAGERLFF.

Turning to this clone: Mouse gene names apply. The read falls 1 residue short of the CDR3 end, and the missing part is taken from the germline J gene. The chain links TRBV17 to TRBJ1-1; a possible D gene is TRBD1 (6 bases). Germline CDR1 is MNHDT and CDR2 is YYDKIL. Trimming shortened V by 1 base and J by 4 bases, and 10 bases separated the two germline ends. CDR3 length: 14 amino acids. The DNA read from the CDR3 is TGTGCTAGCAGTAGAGGGGGACACCTCACAGAAGTCTTC. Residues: CASSRGGHLTEVF. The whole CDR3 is CASSRGGHLTEVFF.